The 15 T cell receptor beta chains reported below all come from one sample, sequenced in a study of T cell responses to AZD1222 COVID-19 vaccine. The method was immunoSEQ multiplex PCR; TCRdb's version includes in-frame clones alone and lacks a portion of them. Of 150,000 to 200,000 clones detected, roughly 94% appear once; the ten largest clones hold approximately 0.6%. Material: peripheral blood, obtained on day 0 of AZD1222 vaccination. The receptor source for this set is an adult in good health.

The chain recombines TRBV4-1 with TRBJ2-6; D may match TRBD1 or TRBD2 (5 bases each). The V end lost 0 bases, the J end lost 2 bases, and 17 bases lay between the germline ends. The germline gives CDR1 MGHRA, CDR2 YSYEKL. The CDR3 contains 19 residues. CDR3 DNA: TGCGCCAGCAGCCAAGATCAGGGACCCACGCTCGCTGGGGCCAACGTCCTGACTTTC. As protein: CASSQDQGPTLAGANVLTF.

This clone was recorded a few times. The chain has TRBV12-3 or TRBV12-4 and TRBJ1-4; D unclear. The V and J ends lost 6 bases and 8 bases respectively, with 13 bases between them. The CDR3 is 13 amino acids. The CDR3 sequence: CASSRGPREKLFF. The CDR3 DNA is TGTGCCAGCAGCCGCGGCCCGAGGGAAAAACTGTTTTTT.

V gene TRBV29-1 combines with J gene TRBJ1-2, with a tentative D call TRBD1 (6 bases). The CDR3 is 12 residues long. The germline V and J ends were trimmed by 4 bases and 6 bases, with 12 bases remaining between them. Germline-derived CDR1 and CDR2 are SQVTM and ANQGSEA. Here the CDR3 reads CSVAYREDGYTF. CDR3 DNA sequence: TGCAGCGTTGCCTACAGGGAAGATGGCTACACCTTC.

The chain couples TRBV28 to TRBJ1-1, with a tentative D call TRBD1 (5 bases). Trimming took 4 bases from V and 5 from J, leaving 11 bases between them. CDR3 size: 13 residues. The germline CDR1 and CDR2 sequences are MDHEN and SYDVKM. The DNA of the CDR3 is TGTGCCAGCAGTTCGGACATTCAAACTGAAGCTTTCTTT. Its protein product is CASSSDIQTEAFF.

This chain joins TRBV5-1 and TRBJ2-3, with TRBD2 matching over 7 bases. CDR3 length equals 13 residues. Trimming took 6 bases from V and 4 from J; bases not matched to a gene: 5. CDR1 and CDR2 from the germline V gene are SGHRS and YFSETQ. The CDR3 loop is CASNLAGADTQYF. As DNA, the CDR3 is TGCGCCAGCAATCTTGCGGGGGCAGATACGCAGTATTTT.

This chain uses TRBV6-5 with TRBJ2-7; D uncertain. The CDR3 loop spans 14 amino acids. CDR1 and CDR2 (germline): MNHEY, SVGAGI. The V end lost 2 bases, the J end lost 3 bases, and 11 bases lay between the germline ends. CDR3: CASSYRDRYYEQYF. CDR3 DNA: TGTGCCAGCAGTTACCGAGACCGGTACTACGAGCAGTACTTC.

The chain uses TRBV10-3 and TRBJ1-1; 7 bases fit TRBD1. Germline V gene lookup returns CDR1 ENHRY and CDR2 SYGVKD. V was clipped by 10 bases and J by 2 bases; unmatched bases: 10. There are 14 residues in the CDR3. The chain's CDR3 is CATSAGTANTEAFF. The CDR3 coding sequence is TGTGCCACTAGTGCGGGGACAGCTAACACTGAAGCTTTCTTT.

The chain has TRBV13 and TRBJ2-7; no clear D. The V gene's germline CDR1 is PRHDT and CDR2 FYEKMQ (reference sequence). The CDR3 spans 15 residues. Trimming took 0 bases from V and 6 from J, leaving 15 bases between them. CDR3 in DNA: TGTGCCAGCAGCTTAGGCCTGGGATCGGGCGTCGAGCAGTACTTC. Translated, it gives CASSLGLGSGVEQYF.

The CDR3, as DNA: TGTGCCAGCAGCCAAGACGGTGCAGGACACTATGAGCAGTTCTTC. This translates into CASSQDGAGHYEQFF. V usage is TRBV4-2 and J usage is TRBJ2-1, with a tentative D call TRBD1 (5 bases). This CDR3 spans 15 amino acids. In germline, CDR1 is LGHNA, CDR2 YNFKEQ. V shed 0 bases and J shed 8 bases, with 14 bases lying between them.

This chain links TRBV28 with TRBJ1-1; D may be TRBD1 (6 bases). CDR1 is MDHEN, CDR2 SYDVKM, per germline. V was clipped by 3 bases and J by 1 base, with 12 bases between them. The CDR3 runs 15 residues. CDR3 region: CASSFHRAPNTEAFF. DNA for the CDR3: TGTGCCAGCAGTTTTCACAGGGCCCCGAACACTGAAGCTTTCTTT.

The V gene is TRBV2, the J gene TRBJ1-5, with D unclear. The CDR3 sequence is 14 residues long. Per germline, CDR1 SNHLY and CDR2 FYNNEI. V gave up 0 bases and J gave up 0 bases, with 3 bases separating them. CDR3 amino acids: CASSEARSNQPQHF. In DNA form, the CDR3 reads TGTGCCAGCAGTGAAGCGCGTAGCAATCAGCCCCAGCATTTT.

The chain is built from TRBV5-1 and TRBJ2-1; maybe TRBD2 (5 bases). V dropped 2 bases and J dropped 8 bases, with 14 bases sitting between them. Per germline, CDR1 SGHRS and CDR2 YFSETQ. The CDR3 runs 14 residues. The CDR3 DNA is TGCGCCAGCAGCTTAACTAGTCCAGACGATGAGCAGTTCTTC. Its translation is CASSLTSPDDEQFF.

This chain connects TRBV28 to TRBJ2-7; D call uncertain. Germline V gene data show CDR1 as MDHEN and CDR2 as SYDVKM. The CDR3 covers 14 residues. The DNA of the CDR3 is TGTGCTACTTCTTCAGGAACGCCCCCCCACGAGCAGTACTTC. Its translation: CATSSGTPPHEQYF.

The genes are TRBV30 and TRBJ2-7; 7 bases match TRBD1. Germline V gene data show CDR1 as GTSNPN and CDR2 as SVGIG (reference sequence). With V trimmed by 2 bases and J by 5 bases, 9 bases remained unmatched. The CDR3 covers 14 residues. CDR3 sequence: CAWSSFSTGDEQYF. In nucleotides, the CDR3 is TGTGCCTGGAGTTCCTTCTCAACAGGGGACGAGCAGTACTTC.

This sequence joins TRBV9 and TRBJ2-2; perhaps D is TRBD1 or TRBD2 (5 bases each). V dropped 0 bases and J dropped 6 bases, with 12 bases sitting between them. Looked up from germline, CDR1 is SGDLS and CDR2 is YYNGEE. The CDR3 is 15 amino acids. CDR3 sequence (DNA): TGTGCCAGCAGCGTAGGTGGGGGTTTCGCCGGGGAGCTGTTTTTT. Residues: CASSVGGGFAGELFF. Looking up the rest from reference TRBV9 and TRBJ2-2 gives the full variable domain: DSGVTQTPKHLITATGQRVTLRCSPRSGDLSVYWYQQSLDQGLQFLIQYYNGEERAKGNILERFSAQQFPDLHSELNLSSLELGDSALYFCASSVGGGFAGELFFGEGSRLTVL.